This TCR beta chain was obtained from a study of blood T cell repertoires in COVID-19. About the study: The United States, Italy and Spain provided the acute and convalescent COVID-19 samples.

Original handling: Reference gene primers were amplified, and this amplification served to estimate nucleated cell counts. Sequencing used immunoSEQ multiplex PCR; TCRdb keeps in-frame clones, though not all of them. Clone size and the V and J calls come from that table; the DNA yielded D and trimming. This sample has approximately 54,000 clones, with 85% to 95% found just once. Source material: peripheral blood. The sequence derives from a man aged 45-60 years with acute or convalescent COVID-19.

CDR3 nucleotides: TGTGCCAGCAGCGTAGGGCCGGGACTAGGCTACAATGAGCAGTTCTTC. This translates into CASSVGPGLGYNEQFF. The chain is built from TRBV9 and TRBJ2-1; 8 bases fit TRBD2. With V trimmed by 0 bases and J by 3 bases, 5 bases remained unmatched. The germline CDR1 and CDR2 sequences are SGDLS and YYNGEE. There are 16 residues in the CDR3.